The following is a TCR beta chain sequence with its context. Amplified regions were TCR beta CDR3 sequences from RNA transcripts. First-round RT-PCR targeting the TCR CDR3 was performed with the HTBI primer set. TCRdb redid the calling of the multiplex PCR reads with MiXCR, one entry per CDR3 protein. The sample holds over 250,000 distinct CDR3 sequences, around 25% seen once. This sample was included in a study of T cells in Graves' hyperthyroidism and ophthalmopathy. Study-level information: Blood from the periphery was taken at initial diagnosis, before any treatment.

Not enrolled were patients with uncontrolled infection, other autoimmune disease, pregnancy or lactation. Used for diagnoses were clinical symptoms, serum thyroxine and TRAb, thyroid ultrasound and orbital computed tomography. The sequencing sample was made of blood. This receptor was taken from a man aged 40-50 years with Graves' hyperthyroidism that later progressed to Graves' ophthalmopathy.

Here the CDR3 DNA reads TGTGCCAGCAGTCCAGGGTTGTCTGAAGCTTTCTTT. This sequence encodes CASSPGLSEAFF. The chain combines TRBV12-3 or TRBV12-4 with TRBJ1-1, with D perhaps matching TRBD1 (5 bases). The CDR3 is 12 amino acids. Between the trimmed V and J ends, which lost 5 bases and 6 bases, there was a span of 10 bases.